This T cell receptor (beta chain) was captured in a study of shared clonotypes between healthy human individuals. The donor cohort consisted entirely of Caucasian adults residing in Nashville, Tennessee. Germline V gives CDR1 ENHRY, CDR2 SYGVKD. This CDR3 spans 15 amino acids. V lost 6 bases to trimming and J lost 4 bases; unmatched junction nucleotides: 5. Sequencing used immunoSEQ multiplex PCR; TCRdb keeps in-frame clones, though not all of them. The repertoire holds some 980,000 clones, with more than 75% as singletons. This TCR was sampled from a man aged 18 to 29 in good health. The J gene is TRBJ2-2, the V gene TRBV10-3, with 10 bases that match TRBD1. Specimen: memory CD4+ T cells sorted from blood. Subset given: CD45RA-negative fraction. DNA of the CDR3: TGTGCCATCAGAGCCGGGACAGGGGTCACCGGGGAGCTGTTTTTT. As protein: CAIRAGTGVTGELFF.